This T cell receptor (beta chain) is from a study of T cells in localized non-small cell lung cancer. Study-wide points: Longer survival (overall) was linked to higher T cell density in blood.

Worth noting for this clone: Its matching antigen is unknown.

This CDR3 region has 14 residues. V lost 3 bases to trimming and J lost 8 bases; unmatched junction nucleotides: 6. Germline V gives CDR1 MNHEY, CDR2 SVGAGI. Profiling relied on immunoSEQ multiplex PCR, and the TCRdb table lists in-frame clones only, not all of them. The sample comprises around 29,000 clones, about 91% of which are singletons, and 28% rests with the top ten. The sample was peripheral blood, taken before any cancer treatment. The receptor was derived from a female donor over 55 with stage I lung adenocarcinoma. The rearrangement joins TRBV6-5 to TRBJ1-2; 10 nucleotides agree with TRBD1. The CDR3 DNA is TGTGCCAGCAGTTATGACCGGGACAGGGGCGGCTACACCTTC. Translating it yields CASSYDRDRGGYTF.